This T cell receptor beta chain stems from a study of T cell responses to AZD1222 COVID-19 vaccine. Study-wide results and limits: Repertoires were collected only later (after the peak T cell response had occurred).

Only in-frame clones appear in the TCRdb table, and some are missing; sequencing was by immunoSEQ multiplex PCR. Among about 140,000 clones listed, around 93% were seen once. In the case of this clone: Antigen: not known.

The ends lost 6 bases at V and 3 bases at J; junction bases unmatched: 1. The CDR3 length is 13 residues. Germline V lookup: CDR1 SNHLY, CDR2 FYNNEI. V usage is TRBV2 and J usage is TRBJ2-1; 8 bases align to TRBD1. The receptor was derived from an adult in good health. The sequenced sample was peripheral blood, obtained on day 0 of AZD1222 vaccination. DNA for the CDR3: TGTGCCAGCAGGGACAGGGTCTACAATGAGCAGTTCTTC. It is translated as CASRDRVYNEQFF.